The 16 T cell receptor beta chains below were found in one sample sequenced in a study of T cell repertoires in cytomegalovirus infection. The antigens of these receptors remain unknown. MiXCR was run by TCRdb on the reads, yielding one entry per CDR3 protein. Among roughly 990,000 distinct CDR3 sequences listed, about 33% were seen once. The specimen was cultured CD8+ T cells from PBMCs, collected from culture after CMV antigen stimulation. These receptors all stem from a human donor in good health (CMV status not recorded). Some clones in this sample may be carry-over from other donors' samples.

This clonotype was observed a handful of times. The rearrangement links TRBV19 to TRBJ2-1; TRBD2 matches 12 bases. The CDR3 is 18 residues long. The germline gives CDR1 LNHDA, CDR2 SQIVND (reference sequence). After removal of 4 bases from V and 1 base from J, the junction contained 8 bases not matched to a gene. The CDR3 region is CASSNRLAGDPSYNEQFF. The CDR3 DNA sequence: TGTGCCAGTAGTAATAGACTAGCGGGGGACCCATCCTACAATGAGCAGTTCTTC. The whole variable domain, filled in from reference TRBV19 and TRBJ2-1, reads DGGITQSPKYLFRKEGQNVTLSCEQNLNHDAMYWYRQDPGQGLRLIYYSQIVNDFQKGDIAEGYSVSREKKESFPLTVTSAQKNPTAFYLCASSNRLAGDPSYNEQFFGPGTRLTVL.

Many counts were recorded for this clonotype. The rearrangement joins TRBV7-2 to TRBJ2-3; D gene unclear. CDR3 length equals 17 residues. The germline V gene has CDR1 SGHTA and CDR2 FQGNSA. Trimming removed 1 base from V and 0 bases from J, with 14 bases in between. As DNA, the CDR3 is TGTGCCAGCAGCTTAGAATCTTCGGGCACCAGCACAGATACGCAGTATTTT. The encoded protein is CASSLESSGTSTDTQYF. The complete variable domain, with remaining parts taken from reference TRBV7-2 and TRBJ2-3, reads GAGVSQSPSNKVTEKGKDVELRCDPISGHTALYWYRQSLGQGLEFLIYFQGNSAPDKSGLPSDRFSAERTGGSVSTLTIQRTQQEDSAVYLCASSLESSGTSTDTQYFGPGTRLTVL.

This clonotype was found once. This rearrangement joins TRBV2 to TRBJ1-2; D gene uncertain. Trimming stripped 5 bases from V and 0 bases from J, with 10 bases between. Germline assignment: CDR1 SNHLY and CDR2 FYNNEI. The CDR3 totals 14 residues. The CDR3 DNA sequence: TGTGCCAGCAGTTTAGACTTTTCTAACTATGGCTACACCTTC. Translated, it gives CASSLDFSNYGYTF.

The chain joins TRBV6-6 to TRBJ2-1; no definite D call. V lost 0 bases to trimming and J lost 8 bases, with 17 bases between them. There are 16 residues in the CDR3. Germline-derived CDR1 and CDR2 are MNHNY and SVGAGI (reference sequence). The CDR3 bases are TGTGCCAGCAGTTACTCGCGACCGTCCAGATTGGATGAGCAGTTCTTC. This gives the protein CASSYSRPSRLDEQFF.

Here the CDR3 reads CASSFYQDLENEQFF. The CDR3 bases are TGTGCCAGCAGTTTCTATCAGGACCTGGAGAATGAGCAGTTCTTC. The V gene is TRBV28, the J gene TRBJ2-1; the D is unclear. Germline V gene lookup returns CDR1 MDHEN and CDR2 SYDVKM. This CDR3 comprises 15 residues. V was pared by 3 bases and J by 7 bases, with 16 bases between.

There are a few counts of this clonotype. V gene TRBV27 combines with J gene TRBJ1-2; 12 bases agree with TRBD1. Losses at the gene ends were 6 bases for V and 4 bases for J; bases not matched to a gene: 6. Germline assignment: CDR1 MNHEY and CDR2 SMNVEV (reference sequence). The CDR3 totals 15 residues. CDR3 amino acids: CASRRDRGRTYGYTF. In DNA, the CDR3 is TGTGCCAGCAGGAGGGACAGGGGGCGCACCTATGGCTACACCTTC.

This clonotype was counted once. The CDR3 is CASRAKGRETQYF. DNA of the CDR3: TGCGCCAGCCGAGCGAAAGGGAGAGAGACCCAGTACTTC. This chain joins TRBV5-1 and TRBJ2-5; D possibly corresponds to TRBD2 (5 bases). This CDR3 contains 13 residues. Trimming pared 7 bases from V and 4 bases from J, leaving 14 bases between. Germline assignment: CDR1 SGHRS and CDR2 YFSETQ.

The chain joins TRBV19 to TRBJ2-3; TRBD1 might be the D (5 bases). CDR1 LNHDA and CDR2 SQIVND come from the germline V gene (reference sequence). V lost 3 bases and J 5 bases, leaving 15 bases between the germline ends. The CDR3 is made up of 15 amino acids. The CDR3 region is CASSMSYRRGDTQYF. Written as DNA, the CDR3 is TGTGCCAGTAGTATGAGCTACAGGCGTGGAGATACGCAGTATTTT.

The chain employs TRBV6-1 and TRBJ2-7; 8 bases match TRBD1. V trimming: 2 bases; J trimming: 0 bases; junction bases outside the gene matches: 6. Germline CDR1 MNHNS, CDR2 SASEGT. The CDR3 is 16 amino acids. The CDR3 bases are TGTGCCAGCAGTGAATTTTGGACAGGGCCCTCCTACGAGCAGTACTTC. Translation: CASSEFWTGPSYEQYF.

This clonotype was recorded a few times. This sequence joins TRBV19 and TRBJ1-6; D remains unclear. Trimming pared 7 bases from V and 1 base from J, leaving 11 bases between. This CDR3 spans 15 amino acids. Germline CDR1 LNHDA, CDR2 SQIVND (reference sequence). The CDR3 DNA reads TGTGCCAGTAAATCGGGATGGTCCTATAATTCACCCCTCCACTTT. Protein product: CASKSGWSYNSPLHF.

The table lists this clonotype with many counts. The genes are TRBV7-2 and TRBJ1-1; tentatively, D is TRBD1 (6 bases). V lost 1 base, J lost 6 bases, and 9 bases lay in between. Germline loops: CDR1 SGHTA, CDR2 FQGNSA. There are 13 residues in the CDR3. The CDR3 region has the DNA TGTGCCAGCAGCTTAGGGGGGGCTCCTGAAGCTTTCTTT. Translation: CASSLGGAPEAFF.

This CDR3 reads CASSSPLAGASTDTQYF. DNA of the CDR3: TGTGCCAGCAGTTCCCCTCTAGCGGGGGCCTCCACAGATACGCAGTATTTT. V and J are TRBV6-2 or TRBV6-3 and TRBJ2-3; TRBD2 matches 10 bases. Losses at the gene ends were 4 bases for V and 2 bases for J; bases not matched to a gene: 9. In germline, CDR1 is MNHEY, CDR2 SVGEGT. CDR3 length: 17 residues.

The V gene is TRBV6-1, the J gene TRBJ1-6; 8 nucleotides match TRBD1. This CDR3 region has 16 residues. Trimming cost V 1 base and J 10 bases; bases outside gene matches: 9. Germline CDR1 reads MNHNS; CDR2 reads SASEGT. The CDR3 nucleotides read TGTGCCAGCAGTGAAGAACCCCTCAGGGGGCAGTCACCCCTCCACTTT. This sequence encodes CASSEEPLRGQSPLHF.

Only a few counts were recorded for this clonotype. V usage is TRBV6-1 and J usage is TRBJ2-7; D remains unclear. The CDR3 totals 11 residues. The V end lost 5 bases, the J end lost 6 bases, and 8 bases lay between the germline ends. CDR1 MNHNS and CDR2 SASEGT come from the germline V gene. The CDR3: CASSKGIEQYV. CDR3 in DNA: TGTGCCAGCAGTAAAGGGATCGAGCAGTACGTC.

In nucleotides, the CDR3 is TGTGCCATCAGCGCGGGACAGTCCAACTATGGCTACACCTTC. Translated: CAISAGQSNYGYTF. This chain links TRBV10-3 with TRBJ1-2, with 7 bases identical to TRBD1. Unmatched junction bases numbered 6, after V lost 6 bases and J lost 2 bases. Looked up from germline, CDR1 is ENHRY and CDR2 is SYGVKD. The CDR3 consists of 14 residues.

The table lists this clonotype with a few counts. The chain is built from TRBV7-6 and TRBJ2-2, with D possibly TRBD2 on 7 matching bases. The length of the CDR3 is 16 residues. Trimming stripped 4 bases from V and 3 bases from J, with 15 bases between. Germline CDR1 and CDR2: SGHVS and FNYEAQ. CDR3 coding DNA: TGTGCCAGCAGCTCCCGGGGGGCAGGGGACACCGGGGAGCTGTTTTTT. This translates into CASSSRGAGDTGELFF.